This TCR beta chain was found in a study of blood T cell repertoires in COVID-19. Study-level background: Sites across the United States, Italy and Spain contributed samples from acute and convalescent COVID-19. T cells, B-cell-depleted T cells, or PBMCs provided the cDNA or gDNA that served as material.

Profiled with immunoSEQ multiplex PCR; TCRdb holds only in-frame clones, not every one. Here the sample spans 110,000 to 150,000 clones, over 75% being singletons. Germline loops: CDR1 MGHRA, CDR2 YSYEKL. V was clipped by 4 bases and J by 0 bases, with 15 bases between them. This CDR3 is built from 16 residues. This chain uses TRBV4-1 with TRBJ2-5, with D possibly being TRBD1 (6 bases). The specimen sequenced was peripheral blood. The sequence was obtained from a woman between 50 and 59 years old with acute or convalescent COVID-19. The CDR3 coding sequence is TGCGCCAGCAGCCCCCAAAAGGGGGATCACCAAGAGACCCAGTACTTC. Translated, it gives CASSPQKGDHQETQYF.